The text below deals with one T cell receptor (beta chain). These data originate in a study of blood T cell repertoires in COVID-19. About the research overall: The origin of the acute and convalescent COVID-19 samples was the United States, Italy and Spain. PBMCs, B-cell-depleted T cells, or T cells provided the cDNA or gDNA that made up the material.

Only in-frame clones appear in the TCRdb table, and some are missing; sequencing was by immunoSEQ multiplex PCR. The sample records just over 250,000 clones, around 87% being singletons. The source of this sequence is a woman between 45 and 65 years old with acute or convalescent COVID-19. The sequenced sample was peripheral blood.

CDR3 DNA sequence: TGTGCCAGCAGCCAAGGGTCGGGGACTAGCGGGAAAGTCTACAATGAGCAGTTCTTC. This encodes CASSQGSGTSGKVYNEQFF. The V gene is TRBV14, the J gene TRBJ2-1; TRBD2 agrees at 13 bases. There are 19 residues in the CDR3. J was trimmed by 3 bases and V by 1 base; bases with no gene match: 9. Germline CDR1 is SGHDN and CDR2 is FVKESK.